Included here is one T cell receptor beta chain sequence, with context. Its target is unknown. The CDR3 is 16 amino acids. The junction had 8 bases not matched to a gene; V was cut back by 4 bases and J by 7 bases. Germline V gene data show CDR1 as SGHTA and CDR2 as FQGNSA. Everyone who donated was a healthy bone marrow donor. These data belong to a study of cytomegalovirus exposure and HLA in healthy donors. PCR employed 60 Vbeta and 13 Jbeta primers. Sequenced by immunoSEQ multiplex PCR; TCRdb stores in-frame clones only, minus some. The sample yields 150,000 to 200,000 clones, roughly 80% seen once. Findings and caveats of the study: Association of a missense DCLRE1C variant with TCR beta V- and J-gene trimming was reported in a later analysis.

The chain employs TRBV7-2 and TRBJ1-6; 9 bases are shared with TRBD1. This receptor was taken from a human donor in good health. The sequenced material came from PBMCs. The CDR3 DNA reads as TGTGCCAGCAGCTCCCCCTGGGACAGGGACAATTCACCCCTCCACTTT. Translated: CASSSPWDRDNSPLHF.